This entry lists 26 T cell receptor beta chains sequenced from one sample in a study of blood T cell repertoires in COVID-19. Assay: immunoSEQ multiplex PCR; the TCRdb copy retains only in-frame clones and omits some. The sample yields about 280,000 clones, over 75% seen once. The sample taken for sequencing was peripheral blood. The source of these receptors is a human donor in a cohort sampled during active COVID-19.

V usage is TRBV6-2 or TRBV6-3 and J usage is TRBJ2-7; 12 nucleotides agree with TRBD2. Per the germline V gene, CDR1 is MNHEY and CDR2 is SVGEGT. With 4 bases clipped from V and 4 bases from J, the junction kept 2 bases outside the gene matches. This CDR3 has 14 amino acids. CDR3 sequence reads: CASSWTSGKYEQYF. The CDR3 nucleotides are TGTGCCAGCAGTTGGACTAGCGGGAAGTACGAGCAGTACTTC.

The chain is built from TRBV5-5 and TRBJ2-5; 8 nucleotides agree with TRBD2. The CDR3 runs to 14 residues. V lost 4 bases to trimming and J lost 5 bases; unmatched junction nucleotides: 7. The germline gives CDR1 SGHKS, CDR2 YYEKEE (reference sequence). Here the CDR3 DNA reads TGTGCCAGCAGCCCTAGGACTAGCCGGGAGACCCAGTACTTC. This encodes CASSPRTSRETQYF.

This clone was observed a few times. DNA of the CDR3: TGTGCCAGCAGTGTCGGGACAGCCTACGAGCAGTACTTC. Translation gives CASSVGTAYEQYF. The rearrangement uses TRBV2 and TRBJ2-7, with TRBD1 matching 7 bases. J gave up 2 bases and V 4 bases, and 2 bases lay outside the gene matches. Germline CDR1 reads SNHLY; CDR2 reads FYNNEI. The CDR3 spans 13 residues.

V gene TRBV3-1 (or the pseudogene TRBV3-2) combines with J gene TRBJ2-2, with D possibly being TRBD2 (5 bases). The CDR3 totals 16 residues. In germline, CDR1 is LGHDT, CDR2 YNNKEL (reference sequence). V shed 4 bases and J shed 0 bases, with 12 bases lying between them. The CDR3 loop reads CASSRRGPANTGELFF. The CDR3 region has the DNA TGTGCCAGCAGCCGACGCGGGCCGGCGAACACCGGGGAGCTGTTTTTT.

The V call is TRBV28, the J call TRBJ1-2; no firm D call. From germline, CDR1 is MDHEN and CDR2 SYDVKM. This CDR3 has 13 residues. V gave up 9 bases and J gave up 3 bases, with 14 bases separating them. The CDR3, as DNA: TGTGCCAGTTACTCTCGTGTTCACTATGGCTACACCTTC. Residues: CASYSRVHYGYTF.

The chain combines TRBV6-5 with TRBJ1-2, with 8 bases lining up with TRBD1. This CDR3 contains 15 residues. V lost 6 bases and J lost 3; bases outside the gene matches: 9. Germline lookup yields CDR1 MNHEY and CDR2 SVGAGI. The CDR3 sequence is CASSNRGGKDYGYTF. In nucleotides, the CDR3 is TGTGCCAGCAGCAACAGGGGGGGAAAGGACTATGGCTACACCTTC.

This clone was observed once. The chain carries TRBV6-5 and TRBJ2-2; the match to TRBD2 covers 7 bases. The CDR3 loop spans 15 amino acids. Germline V lookup: CDR1 MNHEY, CDR2 SVGAGI. V shed 0 bases, J shed 5 bases, and the junction held 3 bases outside the gene matches. CDR3 in amino acids: CASSYSGLPTGELFF. CDR3 nucleotide sequence: TGTGCCAGCAGTTACTCGGGACTACCTACCGGGGAGCTGTTTTTT.

The chain combines TRBV5-1 with TRBJ1-4; maybe TRBD1 (5 bases). Germline CDR1 is SGHRS and CDR2 is YFSETQ. The germline V and J ends were trimmed by 1 base and 2 bases, with 9 bases remaining between them. The CDR3 extends over 15 amino acids. Here the CDR3 reads CASSLSQGTNEKLFF. As DNA, the CDR3 is TGCGCCAGCAGCTTGTCTCAGGGTACTAATGAAAAACTGTTTTTT.

The genes are TRBV27 and TRBJ2-7; 8 nucleotides match TRBD2. There are 15 residues in the CDR3. J was trimmed by 2 bases and V by 0 bases; bases with no gene match: 3. Germline V lookup: CDR1 MNHEY, CDR2 SMNVEV (reference sequence). The CDR3 loop is CASSLSTGGPYEQYF. CDR3 DNA sequence: TGTGCCAGCAGTTTATCCACGGGAGGGCCCTACGAGCAGTACTTC.

V is TRBV6-1 and J is TRBJ2-5, with a tentative D call TRBD1 (5 bases). This CDR3 is 15 amino acids long. V dropped 2 bases and J dropped 5 bases, with 15 bases sitting between them. CDR1 MNHNS and CDR2 SASEGT come from the germline V gene. The CDR3 DNA reads as TGTGCCAGCAGTGAATCGCGTGCGGACACGGAGACCCAGTACTTC. Translating it yields CASSESRADTETQYF.

The count of this clone is one. V and J are TRBV2 and TRBJ1-4; D is possibly TRBD1 (5 bases). The CDR3 covers 13 residues. The germline gives CDR1 SNHLY, CDR2 FYNNEI. Trimming left V 7 bases short and J 6 bases short, with 12 bases between. The CDR3 protein is CASIRDLDEKLFF. CDR3 coding DNA: TGTGCCAGCATCCGGGACTTGGATGAAAAACTGTTTTTT.

This chain links TRBV5-6 with TRBJ1-6; 9 bases are a match to TRBD1. The length of the CDR3 is 15 residues. V shed 1 base and J 9 bases; nucleotides not matched to a gene: 5. Germline V lookup: CDR1 SGHDT, CDR2 YYEEEE. The CDR3, as DNA: TGTGCCAGCAGCTTGACCTGGACAGGGGCTTCACCCCTCCACTTT. Protein: CASSLTWTGASPLHF. The full variable domain, completed using reference TRBV5-6 and TRBJ1-6, is DAGVTQSPTHLIKTRGQQVTLRCSPKSGHDTVSWYQQALGQGPQFIFQYYEEEERQRGNFPDRFSGHQFPNYSSELNVNALLLGDSALYLCASSLTWTGASPLHFGNGTRLTVT.

The rearrangement uses TRBV5-6 and TRBJ2-3, with D possibly TRBD2 on 6 matching bases. CDR3 length: 15 amino acids. The V end was cut by 4 bases, the J end by 5 bases, with 17 bases between. Germline V gene sequence: CDR1 SGHDT, CDR2 YYEEEE. CDR3 sequence: CASSLLGGYRDTQYF. In DNA form, the CDR3 reads TGTGCCAGCAGCCTCCTCGGGGGATACAGAGATACGCAGTATTTT. The full variable domain, its missing parts supplied by reference TRBV5-6 and TRBJ2-3, is DAGVTQSPTHLIKTRGQQVTLRCSPKSGHDTVSWYQQALGQGPQFIFQYYEEEERQRGNFPDRFSGHQFPNYSSELNVNALLLGDSALYLCASSLLGGYRDTQYFGPGTRLTVL.

The chain combines TRBV6-1 with TRBJ2-7; a possible D gene is TRBD1 (6 bases). The germline gives CDR1 MNHNS, CDR2 SASEGT. Trimming pared 1 base from V and 3 bases from J, leaving 13 bases between. The CDR3 loop spans 15 amino acids. CDR3 sequence reads: CASSEDPRGGYEQYF. The CDR3 nucleotides read TGTGCCAGCAGTGAAGACCCCCGAGGGGGCTACGAGCAGTACTTC.

V usage is TRBV6-5 and J usage is TRBJ1-1, with TRBD1 matching 12 bases. Germline-derived CDR1 and CDR2 are MNHEY and SVGAGI. The J segment lost 4 bases and the V segment lost 8 bases, leaving 8 bases of the junction unmatched. The CDR3 runs to 15 residues. The CDR3 DNA is TGTGCCAGCCATGCGGGACAGGGGGCGGGCACTGAAGCTTTCTTT. The encoded protein is CASHAGQGAGTEAFF.

The chain is built from TRBV11-1 and TRBJ2-5; 8 bases align to TRBD2. The V and J ends lost 3 bases and 5 bases, in that order; junction bases with no gene match: 5. This CDR3 region has 14 residues. Germline values: CDR1 SGHAT, CDR2 FQDESV (reference sequence). This CDR3 is CASSFSGGRETQYF. CDR3 bases: TGTGCCAGCAGCTTTTCGGGGGGGCGGGAGACCCAGTACTTC.

The chain uses TRBV30 and TRBJ2-7; D possibly corresponds to TRBD2 (5 bases). Germline lookup yields CDR1 GTSNPN and CDR2 SVGIG (reference sequence). Trimming removed 0 bases at V and 4 bases at J, with 13 bases between. CDR3 length equals 14 residues. DNA for the CDR3: TGTGCCTGGAGTGTACCCGGACTCCAATACGAGCAGTACTTC. Its protein product is CAWSVPGLQYEQYF.

This clone was recorded once. The chain uses TRBV19 and TRBJ1-2; 7 bases line up with TRBD1. This CDR3 spans 14 amino acids. J was trimmed by 3 bases and V by 7 bases; bases with no gene match: 8. Germline V CDR1 and CDR2: LNHDA, SQIVND (reference sequence). The CDR3 bases are TGTGCCAGTACCGAGACAGGGAATTACTATGGCTACACCTTC. Translating it yields CASTETGNYYGYTF.

A word on this clone: Other nucleotide sequences in the sample specify the same CDR3. The chain is built from TRBV5-6 and TRBJ2-7, with D possibly matching TRBD2 (6 bases). V gave up 1 base and J gave up 1 base, with 9 bases separating them. Germline CDR1 SGHDT, CDR2 YYEEEE. CDR3 length: 14 residues. The CDR3 DNA follows: TGTGCCAGCAGCTTGTCTGGGGGGTCCTACGAGCAGTACTTC. Its protein is CASSLSGGSYEQYF. Full variable domain (missing parts from reference TRBV5-6 and TRBJ2-7): DAGVTQSPTHLIKTRGQQVTLRCSPKSGHDTVSWYQQALGQGPQFIFQYYEEEERQRGNFPDRFSGHQFPNYSSELNVNALLLGDSALYLCASSLSGGSYEQYFGPGTRLTVT.

The rearrangement uses TRBV19 and TRBJ2-1, with a possible D match to TRBD2 (6 bases). The CDR3 totals 16 residues. CDR1 is LNHDA and CDR2 is SQIVND in the germline V gene (reference sequence). The ends were cut back, 6 bases at V and 1 base at J, with 16 bases in the middle. The CDR3 here is CASSPGVHLSYNEQFF. The DNA for the CDR3 is TGTGCCAGTAGCCCGGGAGTCCACCTGTCCTACAATGAGCAGTTCTTC.

The chain couples TRBV24-1 to TRBJ2-7, with D hard to call. V lost 0 bases and J 3 bases, leaving 5 bases between the germline ends. CDR3 length: 13 amino acids. CDR1 and CDR2 (germline): KGHDR, SFDVKD. CDR3 residues: CATSDLRGYEQYF. The CDR3 region has the DNA TGTGCCACCAGTGATTTGCGAGGCTACGAGCAGTACTTC.

This clone was detected only a few times. This rearrangement joins TRBV5-6 to TRBJ1-3; D may be TRBD1 (5 bases). Trimming left V 7 bases short and J 3 bases short, with 17 bases between. The CDR3 spans 15 residues. The germline V gene has CDR1 SGHDT and CDR2 YYEEEE. Here the CDR3 DNA reads TGTGCCAGCGCCTACAGGTTCCAGGTTGGAAACACCATATATTTT. This gives the protein CASAYRFQVGNTIYF.

J is TRBJ1-1 and V is TRBV19, with D possibly being TRBD1 (5 bases). There are 14 residues in the CDR3. Between the trimmed V and J ends, which lost 7 bases and 2 bases, there was a span of 14 bases. Per germline, CDR1 LNHDA and CDR2 SQIVND (reference sequence). CDR3 sequence: CASTDGQFNTEAFF. The CDR3 coding sequence is TGTGCCAGTACCGACGGACAATTTAACACTGAAGCTTTCTTT.

This clone has a handful of counts. V and J are TRBV28 and TRBJ1-2; D remains ambiguous. The ends were cut back, 5 bases at V and 4 bases at J, with 5 bases in the middle. CDR3 length: 11 amino acids. Germline V gene sequence: CDR1 MDHEN, CDR2 SYDVKM. CDR3 coding DNA: TGTGCCAGCAGTGGGCCCTATGGCTACACCTTC. As protein: CASSGPYGYTF.

The CDR3 DNA follows: TGCAGCGTTTGGGGGACAGGGTCCTACAATGAGCAGTTCTTC. As protein: CSVWGTGSYNEQFF. The chain uses TRBV29-1 and TRBJ2-1; TRBD1 agrees at 9 bases. After removal of 5 bases from V and 1 base from J, the junction contained 3 bases not matched to a gene. The CDR3 sequence is 14 residues long. Per the germline V gene, CDR1 is SQVTM and CDR2 is ANQGSEA.

The rearrangement links TRBV11-2 to TRBJ1-6; D not resolved. V was shortened by 4 bases and J by 8 bases, with 15 bases between the two germline ends. This CDR3 contains 15 residues. Germline V lookup: CDR1 SGHAT, CDR2 FQNNGV. CDR3 loop: CASSSESGDYSPLHF. In DNA form, the CDR3 reads TGTGCCAGCAGCTCCGAGTCCGGAGACTATTCACCCCTCCACTTT.